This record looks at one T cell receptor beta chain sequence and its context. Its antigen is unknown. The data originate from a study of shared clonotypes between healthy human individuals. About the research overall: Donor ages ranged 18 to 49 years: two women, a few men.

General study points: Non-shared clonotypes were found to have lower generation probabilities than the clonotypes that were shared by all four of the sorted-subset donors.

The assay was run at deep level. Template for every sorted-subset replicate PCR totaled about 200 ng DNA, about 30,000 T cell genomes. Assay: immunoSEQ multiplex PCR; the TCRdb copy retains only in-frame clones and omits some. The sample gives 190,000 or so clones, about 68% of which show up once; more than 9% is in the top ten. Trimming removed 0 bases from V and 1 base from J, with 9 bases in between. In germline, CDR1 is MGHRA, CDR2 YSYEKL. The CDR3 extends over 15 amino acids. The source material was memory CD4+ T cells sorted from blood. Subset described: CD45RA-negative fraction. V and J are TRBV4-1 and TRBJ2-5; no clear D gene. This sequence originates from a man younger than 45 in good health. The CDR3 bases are TGCGCCAGCAGCCAAGATTTGGGCTCCCAAGAGACCCAGTACTTC. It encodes CASSQDLGSQETQYF.